The rows below give T cell receptor beta chains drawn from one sample of a study of blood T cell repertoires in COVID-19. Profiled with immunoSEQ multiplex PCR; TCRdb holds only in-frame clones, not every one. The sample consists of about 160,000 clones, 85% of them appearing once. Sequencing was carried out using peripheral blood. The receptors come from a human donor with acute or convalescent COVID-19. The donor label of this sample is uncertain. The CDR3 runs from the conserved cysteine through the conserved F or W. Fields, in order: CDR3 DNA, CDR3 protein, D gene, V gene, J gene, clone size. The D gene is left open where the match is weak. Expanded clones get a size class; other rows say once, few or many, or leave the size out.

TGCAGCGTTGACAGGGACACCGGGGAGCTGTTTTTT,CSVDRDTGELFF,-,TRBV29-1,TRBJ2-2,-
TGCGCCAGCAGCTTTCAGGGCGATCAGCCCCAGCATTTT,CASSFQGDQPQHF,-,TRBV5-1,TRBJ1-5,-
TGTGCCTGGATACCCGGGGGGAGGTCACCCCTCCACTTT,CAWIPGGRSPLHF,-,TRBV30,TRBJ1-6,once
TGTGCCAGCAGTGGGCAGATTGGGGAAAAACTGTTTTTT,CASSGQIGEKLFF,-,TRBV12-3/TRBV12-4,TRBJ1-4,-
TGTGCCAGCAGCCGTACAGGGACCTACACTGAAGCTTTCTTT,CASSRTGTYTEAFF,-,TRBV3-1/TRBV3-2,TRBJ1-1,-
TGTGCCAGCAGACTGGGCGATGGACTAGCAGGCCGCTTGGCCTTC,CASRLGDGLAGRLAF,-,TRBV6-5,TRBJ1-2,-
TGTGCCAGCAGGCCAGGACAGTCTGGAAACACCATATATTTT,CASRPGQSGNTIYF,-,TRBV9,TRBJ1-3,-
TGTGCCAGCAGCCAAGAATCTCAGGGGTACACTGAAGCTTTCTTT,CASSQESQGYTEAFF,-,TRBV3-1/TRBV3-2,TRBJ1-1,-
TGTGCCAGCAGCTGGGGGACTAGTCTGGAGACCCAGTACTTC,CASSWGTSLETQYF,TRBD2,TRBV7-8,TRBJ2-5,-
TGTGCCTGGGGATCAGGGGGAAACACCATATATTTT,CAWGSGGNTIYF,-,TRBV30,TRBJ1-3,once
TGTGCCAGCAGCTTAGTTTTCAGGGCAGACACTGAAGCTTTCTTT,CASSLVFRADTEAFF,-,TRBV11-2,TRBJ1-1,-
TGTGCCACCAGTGATTTCGTACAGGGGGCCTCCTACGAGCAGTACTTC,CATSDFVQGASYEQYF,TRBD1,TRBV24-1,TRBJ2-7,-
TGTGCCAGCAGCATCACGGACAACAACTATGGCTACACCTTC,CASSITDNNYGYTF,-,TRBV7-8,TRBJ1-2,-
TGTGCCAGTAGGGTCAGTATGGTGAACACTGAAGCTTTCTTT,CASRVSMVNTEAFF,-,TRBV19,TRBJ1-1,once
TGTGCCTGGAGTTCCGGGACATCCTACGAGCAGTACTTC,CAWSSGTSYEQYF,-,TRBV30,TRBJ2-7,-
TGTGCCAGTTCAGGGGGCGCGGTTGGAAACACCATATATTTT,CASSGGAVGNTIYF,TRBD1,TRBV28,TRBJ1-3,-
TGTGCCAGCAGTCCCGACAGCAACTATGGCTACACCTTC,CASSPDSNYGYTF,-,TRBV6-2/TRBV6-3,TRBJ1-2,-
TGCGCCAGCAGCTTGATGACAGCCTACAATGAGCAGTTCTTC,CASSLMTAYNEQFF,-,TRBV5-1,TRBJ2-1,-
TGTGCCAGCTCACCACAGGGCGGGGAGAAAGGTCAGCCCCAGCATTTT,CASSPQGGEKGQPQHF,-,TRBV18,TRBJ1-5,-
TGTGCCAGCTCACCACGGCAGGGGTATGGCTACACCTTC,CASSPRQGYGYTF,-,TRBV18,TRBJ1-2,-
TGTGCCAGCAGACCAGCTACAGGGCCTGGAAACACCATATATTTT,CASRPATGPGNTIYF,-,TRBV6-5,TRBJ1-3,-
TGTGCCAGCAGCCGTCCAGGGTTTCTAACCTCAGATACGCAGTATTTT,CASSRPGFLTSDTQYF,-,TRBV14,TRBJ2-3,-
TGTGCCAGCAGATTCTTGTACGGACAGCGGGGAAACACCATATATTTT,CASRFLYGQRGNTIYF,-,TRBV5-8,TRBJ1-3,once
TGTGCCAGTAGTTCGGCTCCGACAGGGCTCACCTACGAGCAGTACTTC,CASSSAPTGLTYEQYF,TRBD1,TRBV19,TRBJ2-7,-
TGTGCCAGCAGCTTAGTAGGGCACAGGGGAGAGACACCCCTCCACTTT,CASSLVGHRGETPLHF,TRBD1,TRBV7-6,TRBJ1-6,-
TGTGCCAGCAGCTTAGCCCATAGCAATCAGCCCCAGCATTTT,CASSLAHSNQPQHF,-,TRBV7-2,TRBJ1-5,-
TGTGCCAGCAGTCCCCCTGGGGGGAACTATGGCTACACCTTC,CASSPPGGNYGYTF,-,TRBV6-5,TRBJ1-2,once
TGCGCCAGCAGCCCTCCGGGGGGGGCCCGGCCGGAGACCCAGTACTTC,CASSPPGGARPETQYF,TRBD2,TRBV5-1,TRBJ2-5,-
TGTGCCAGCAGTTTTCAGGGTTACTATGGCTACACCTTC,CASSFQGYYGYTF,-,TRBV27,TRBJ1-2,-
TGCGCCAGCAGCTCCGGACAGGGGTGGGAGGCCATATATTTT,CASSSGQGWEAIYF,TRBD1,TRBV5-1,TRBJ1-3,-
TGTGCCTGGAGTGGGTCCGGGACAAATAGGAACACCGGGGAGCTGTTTTTT,CAWSGSGTNRNTGELFF,-,TRBV30,TRBJ2-2,-
TGCGCCAGCAGCCCATCCTTAGTCTGGGCCAACGTCCTGACTTTC,CASSPSLVWANVLTF,-,TRBV4-1,TRBJ2-6,-
TGTGCCAGCAGCTTAGCGGGGGGGCCGGAGACCCAGTACTTC,CASSLAGGPETQYF,TRBD2,TRBV11-3,TRBJ2-5,-
TGTGCCAGCAGTACAGGGTCTTCTGGAAACACCATATATTTT,CASSTGSSGNTIYF,-,TRBV6-5,TRBJ1-3,-
TGTGCCAGCAGTTCTCGGGACAGACTCTATGGCTACACCTTC,CASSSRDRLYGYTF,TRBD1,TRBV28,TRBJ1-2,-
TGTGCCAGCAGCCACGACAGGGGGCGGGACGGGGAGCTGTTTTTT,CASSHDRGRDGELFF,TRBD1,TRBV5-5,TRBJ2-2,-
TGTGCCAGCAGCTTTTCGCAGGGGCCCCGCTCTGGGGCCAACGTCCTGACTTTC,CASSFSQGPRSGANVLTF,-,TRBV5-4,TRBJ2-6,-
TGTGCCAGTAGTATCGCTCACGGTACCTACGAGCAGTACTTC,CASSIAHGTYEQYF,-,TRBV19,TRBJ2-7,once
TGTGCCAGCAGCTTCGGGACAGGGTTCACAGATACGCAGTATTTT,CASSFGTGFTDTQYF,TRBD1,TRBV11-3,TRBJ2-3,-
TGTGCCAGCAGCTTGGAGGGGCAGAACACTGAAGCTTTCTTT,CASSLEGQNTEAFF,-,TRBV5-5,TRBJ1-1,-
TGTGCCAGCAGCCCCCAGGACAGGGTTCCCCACTTT,CASSPQDRVPHF,TRBD1,TRBV3-1/TRBV3-2,TRBJ1-6,-